These 19 T cell receptor beta chains were all obtained from the same sample, sequenced in a study of cytomegalovirus exposure and HLA in healthy donors. Produced via immunoSEQ multiplex PCR; TCRdb's table is partial and in-frame only. The sample shows 140,000 to 150,000 clones, approximately 94% of them seen only once. The specimen sequenced was PBMCs. Source of these receptors: a young man in good health and CMV-seropositive.

J is TRBJ2-1 and V is TRBV27; D is possibly TRBD2 (6 bases). The V gene's germline CDR1 is MNHEY and CDR2 SMNVEV (reference sequence). V gave up 2 bases and J gave up 1 base, with 6 bases separating them. This CDR3 comprises 14 residues. This CDR3 reads CASSLGGSYNEQFF. The CDR3 DNA sequence: TGTGCCAGCAGTTTAGGGGGGTCCTACAATGAGCAGTTCTTC.

To note about this clone: The germline gene is not matched at one end of the junction; a read error may be the cause. The chain links TRBV6-1 to TRBJ2-1; D remains unclear. Germline CDR1 reads MNHNS; CDR2 reads SASEGT. The length of the CDR3 is 14 residues. CDR3 protein: CASSEGRIISEQFF. CDR3 DNA: TGTGCCAGCAGCGAAGGGCGGATAATAAGCGAGCAGTTCTTC.

The chain recombines TRBV5-6 with TRBJ1-1; possible D gene TRBD1, 6 bases. Germline V gene lookup returns CDR1 SGHDT and CDR2 YYEEEE. The V end was cut by 6 bases, the J end by 5 bases, with 17 bases between. The CDR3 is 14 amino acids. CDR3 in DNA: TGTGCCAGCAACCCCAGGGGTTATCGGACTGAAGCTTTCTTT. It is translated as CASNPRGYRTEAFF.

The chain employs TRBV5-1 and TRBJ1-1, with unresolved D. CDR3 size: 15 residues. V was pared by 0 bases and J by 4 bases, with 13 bases between. Germline-derived CDR1 and CDR2 are SGHRS and YFSETQ. The CDR3 loop reads CASSLAQVIGTEAFF. In DNA form, the CDR3 reads TGCGCCAGCAGCTTGGCCCAGGTCATAGGCACTGAAGCTTTCTTT.

This clone was detected once. The chain carries TRBV2 and TRBJ2-5, with 11 positions matching TRBD2. J was trimmed by 2 bases and V by 6 bases; bases with no gene match: 2. This CDR3 has 14 amino acids. Looked up from germline, CDR1 is SNHLY and CDR2 is FYNNEI. This chain's CDR3 is CASRGLAEQETQYF. CDR3 nucleotides: TGTGCCAGCAGGGGACTAGCGGAACAAGAGACCCAGTACTTC. Full variable domain (remainder filled in from reference TRBV2 and TRBJ2-5): EPEVTQTPSHQVTQMGQEVILRCVPISNHLYFYWYRQILGQKVEFLVSFYNNEISEKSEIFDDQFSVERPDGSNFTLKIRSTKLEDSAMYFCASRGLAEQETQYFGPGTRLLVL.

In this sample, this clone turned up once. The chain employs TRBV7-9 and TRBJ1-4; D is unresolved. The CDR3 has 14 residues. V dropped 5 bases and J dropped 4 bases, with 11 bases sitting between them. Germline V gene sequence: CDR1 SEHNR, CDR2 FQNEAQ (reference sequence). CDR3 region: CASSPSGGNEKLFF. The CDR3 DNA follows: TGTGCCAGCAGCCCATCAGGAGGTAATGAAAAACTGTTTTTT.

The chain is built from TRBV11-2 and TRBJ2-2, with 12 bases that match TRBD1. V trimming: 6 bases; J trimming: 6 bases; junction bases outside the gene matches: 8. The CDR3 runs 16 residues. CDR1 SGHAT and CDR2 FQNNGV come from the germline V gene. The CDR3 DNA follows: TGTGCCAGCAGGACTAGTCGGGACAGGGGGCCCGGGGAGCTGTTTTTT. Amino acid sequence: CASRTSRDRGPGELFF.

The chain has TRBV27 and TRBJ2-7; D gene ambiguous. Germline CDR1 reads MNHEY; CDR2 reads SMNVEV (reference sequence). The CDR3 runs 14 residues. The V and J ends lost 0 bases and 4 bases respectively, with 10 bases between them. CDR3 protein: CASSLSPGPYEQYF. CDR3 coding DNA: TGTGCCAGCAGTTTATCGCCAGGCCCTTACGAGCAGTACTTC.

The chain recombines TRBV4-1 with TRBJ1-5; 8 bases are shared with TRBD1. The V segment lost 0 bases and the J segment 8 bases; nucleotides outside the gene matches: 6. The CDR3 extends over 15 amino acids. From germline, CDR1 is MGHRA and CDR2 YSYEKL. The CDR3 nucleotides are TGCGCCAGCAGCCAAGACCCAGGGGGCAGCGAGCCCCAGCATTTT. It encodes CASSQDPGGSEPQHF.

CDR3 in amino acids: CASQQGDEQFF. CDR3 sequence (DNA): TGTGCCAGCCAACAGGGCGATGAGCAGTTCTTC. The rearrangement links TRBV27 to TRBJ2-1; TRBD1 is a possible D gene (6 bases). Trimming pared 8 bases from V and 8 bases from J, leaving 10 bases between. The germline V gene has CDR1 MNHEY and CDR2 SMNVEV (reference sequence). This CDR3 is built from 11 residues.

The chain couples TRBV2 to TRBJ2-3; 7 bases align to TRBD2. The ends lost 3 bases at V and 7 bases at J; junction bases unmatched: 7. The CDR3 runs 14 residues. The germline CDR1 and CDR2 sequences are SNHLY and FYNNEI. The CDR3 sequence is CASSDGGRYNTQYF. The CDR3 region has the DNA TGTGCCAGCAGTGACGGCGGGAGATATAATACGCAGTATTTT.

The chain combines TRBV27 with TRBJ2-2; TRBD1 aligns across 8 bases. Germline CDR1 MNHEY, CDR2 SMNVEV (reference sequence). The CDR3 totals 15 residues. The ends lost 2 bases at V and 4 bases at J; junction bases unmatched: 3. The CDR3 nucleotides read TGTGCCAGCAGTTTACAGGGGGCGTTCACCGGGGAGCTGTTTTTT. As protein: CASSLQGAFTGELFF.

CDR3 in amino acids: CASAYGTGGNEQFF. The DNA for the CDR3 is TGCGCCAGTGCCTACGGGACAGGGGGCAATGAGCAGTTCTTC. The chain uses TRBV5-1 and TRBJ2-1; TRBD1 aligns across 11 bases. V lost 8 bases to trimming and J lost 6 bases; unmatched junction nucleotides: 7. Germline V gene lookup returns CDR1 SGHRS and CDR2 YFSETQ. The CDR3 contains 14 residues.

The rearrangement uses TRBV13 and TRBJ2-7, with D possibly TRBD2 on 6 matching bases. Germline V gene lookup returns CDR1 PRHDT and CDR2 FYEKMQ (reference sequence). Trimming stripped 8 bases from V and 0 bases from J, with 11 bases between. The CDR3 contains 13 residues. CDR3 amino acids: CASGPGLSYEQYF. Written as DNA, the CDR3 is TGTGCCAGCGGGCCGGGACTCTCCTACGAGCAGTACTTC. The whole variable domain, filled in from reference TRBV13 and TRBJ2-7, reads AAGVIQSPRHLIKEKRETATLKCYPIPRHDTVYWYQQGPGQDPQFLISFYEKMQSDKGSIPDRFSAQQFSDYHSELNMSSLELGDSALYFCASGPGLSYEQYFGPGTRLTVT.

The chain links TRBV27 to TRBJ1-1; D is possibly TRBD1 (5 bases). The CDR3 consists of 14 residues. V gave up 4 bases and J gave up 5 bases, with 14 bases separating them. CDR1 is MNHEY, CDR2 SMNVEV, per germline (reference sequence). CDR3 loop: CASSYRDGGTEAFF. The CDR3, as DNA: TGTGCCAGCAGTTACCGGGACGGGGGGACTGAAGCTTTCTTT.

The chain recombines TRBV5-1 with TRBJ2-5, with 9 bases aligning to TRBD2. Per the germline V gene, CDR1 is SGHRS and CDR2 is YFSETQ. Trimming removed 4 bases from V and 4 bases from J; junction bases left unmatched: 11. This CDR3 spans 16 amino acids. CDR3 nucleotide sequence: TGCGCCAGCAGCGAGGGGGCTAGCGGGATGGGAGAGACCCAGTACTTC. This codes for CASSEGASGMGETQYF. Full variable domain (rest looked up from reference TRBV5-1 and TRBJ2-5): KAGVTQTPRYLIKTRGQQVTLSCSPISGHRSVSWYQQTPGQGLQFLFEYFSETQRNKGNFPGRFSGRQFSNSRSEMNVSTLELGDSALYLCASSEGASGMGETQYFGPGTRLLVL.

This clone is a singleton in its sample. This chain links TRBV18 with TRBJ1-2; 8 bases align to TRBD1. The CDR3 runs 13 residues. Looked up from germline, CDR1 is KGHSH and CDR2 is LQKENI. Trimming took 3 bases from V and 8 from J; bases not matched to a gene: 5. The CDR3 DNA is TGTGCCAGCTCACCGGACAGGGCAGAAGGCTACACCTTC. Translated: CASSPDRAEGYTF. Based on the CDR3 plus reference TRBV18 and TRBJ1-2, the full variable domain is NAGVMQNPRHLVRRRGQEARLRCSPMKGHSHVYWYRQLPEEGLKFMVYLQKENIIDESGMPKERFSAEFPKEGPSILRIQQVVRGDSAAYFCASSPDRAEGYTFGSGTRLTVV.

CDR3 nucleotides: TGTGCCAGCAGCCCCCGGACAGTAGTGAACACCATATATTTT. Its protein is CASSPRTVVNTIYF. The V call is TRBV11-2, the J call TRBJ1-3; TRBD1 might be the D (6 bases). Germline values: CDR1 SGHAT, CDR2 FQNNGV. The CDR3 is made up of 14 amino acids. The germline V and J ends were trimmed by 5 bases and 7 bases, with 15 bases remaining between them.

The genes are TRBV10-3 and TRBJ2-7; D call uncertain. Between the trimmed V and J ends, which lost 4 bases and 1 base, there was a span of 11 bases. The germline V gene encodes CDR1 ENHRY and CDR2 SYGVKD. The CDR3 is 14 amino acids. As DNA, the CDR3 is TGTGCCATCAGTGGCGGTTTGAGTTCCTACGAGCAGTACTTC. Protein product: CAISGGLSSYEQYF.